These 31 T cell receptor beta chains share one sample of origin, sequenced in a study of T-cell memory formation after mild COVID-19. Each CDR3 protein gets one entry after TCRdb re-called the 5' RACE reads with MiXCR. Of around 300,000 distinct CDR3 sequences listed, 15% to 20% are singletons. Sequencing was done on a sample of PBMCs or a T cell subset sorted from them (not recorded which). The receptors here all came from a man younger than 35 who had mild COVID-19 (a few samples of this study predate the infection). Cell type and time point are not known.

V and J are TRBV11-2 and TRBJ2-5; D gene uncertain. Germline V gene data show CDR1 as SGHAT and CDR2 as FQNNGV. V was clipped by 6 bases and J by 3 bases, with 14 bases between them. The length of the CDR3 is 14 residues. Written as DNA, the CDR3 is TGTGCCAGCAGAGATAACAAGTGGAAAGAGACCCAGTACTTC. Translating gives CASRDNKWKETQYF.

The chain carries TRBV18 and TRBJ2-3, with a possible D match to TRBD2 (6 bases). This CDR3 is built from 15 residues. Germline V gene data show CDR1 as KGHSH and CDR2 as LQKENI. V was cut by 3 bases and J by 0 bases, with 10 bases left in between. CDR3 in DNA: TGTGCCAGCTCACCTAGCGGCCCGAGCACAGATACGCAGTATTTT. It is translated as CASSPSGPSTDTQYF. The whole variable domain, filled in from reference TRBV18 and TRBJ2-3, reads NAGVMQNPRHLVRRRGQEARLRCSPMKGHSHVYWYRQLPEEGLKFMVYLQKENIIDESGMPKERFSAEFPKEGPSILRIQQVVRGDSAAYFCASSPSGPSTDTQYFGPGTRLTVL.

The chain carries TRBV23-1 and TRBJ2-1; 8 bases are a match to TRBD2. TRBV23-1 carries the ORF label, with uncertain function. This CDR3 contains 20 residues. V was pared by 0 bases and J by 2 bases, with 15 bases of the junction left unmatched. This CDR3 reads CASSQSCGGPTRPTYNEQFF. In nucleotides, the CDR3 is TGCGCCAGCAGTCAATCCTGCGGGGGGCCTACACGCCCAACCTACAATGAGCAGTTCTTC.

This sequence joins TRBV5-4 and TRBJ2-5; D is uncertain. Germline lookup yields CDR1 SGHNT and CDR2 YYREEE (reference sequence). The CDR3 consists of 15 residues. The V end was cut by 0 bases, the J end by 2 bases, with 11 bases between. The CDR3 protein is CASSLDIGWQETQYF. CDR3 nucleotides: TGTGCCAGCAGCTTGGATATCGGGTGGCAAGAGACCCAGTACTTC.

This clonotype was observed a few times. The CDR3 is CASSSWGDNEQFF. CDR3 in DNA: TGTGCCAGCAGCTCCTGGGGAGATAATGAGCAGTTCTTC. The chain has TRBV11-2 and TRBJ2-1, with TRBD2 as a possible D gene (5 bases). CDR1 is SGHAT, CDR2 FQNNGV, per germline. Trimming took 4 bases from V and 7 from J, leaving 11 bases between them. CDR3 length: 13 amino acids.

The V gene is TRBV6-5, the J gene TRBJ1-1; D remains ambiguous. Per the germline V gene, CDR1 is MNHEY and CDR2 is SVGAGI. Trimming shortened V by 0 bases and J by 0 bases, and 8 bases separated the two germline ends. There are 15 residues in the CDR3. As DNA, the CDR3 is TGTGCCAGCAGTTACTCTCTCACATTGAACACTGAAGCTTTCTTT. Translated, it gives CASSYSLTLNTEAFF.

This clonotype was picked up a small number of times. The chain combines TRBV27 with TRBJ1-2, with unresolved D. V lost 5 bases and J 5 bases, leaving 21 bases between the germline ends. Germline V gene lookup returns CDR1 MNHEY and CDR2 SMNVEV (reference sequence). The CDR3 contains 16 residues. This CDR3 reads CASSPLPTPASYGYTF. The CDR3 DNA sequence: TGTGCCAGCAGTCCCCTCCCGACTCCGGCGTCTTATGGCTACACCTTC.

This chain joins TRBV4-2 and TRBJ1-1; D not resolved. The CDR3 extends over 15 amino acids. V was trimmed by 4 bases and J by 1 base, leaving 13 bases between them. CDR1 LGHNA and CDR2 YNFKEQ come from the germline V gene. The CDR3 DNA follows: TGTGCCAGCAGCCGGGAGGGTAGCGCGAACACTGAAGCTTTCTTT. Translation: CASSREGSANTEAFF.

This clonotype appeared once. For the CDR3, the DNA is TGCGCCAGCAGTCTTACCCCCGGACTAGCGGGGAGTCACGAGCAGTACTTC. Residues: CASSLTPGLAGSHEQYF. The chain employs TRBV4-1 and TRBJ2-7; 12 bases agree with TRBD2. V lost 6 bases to trimming and J lost 5 bases; unmatched junction nucleotides: 14. This CDR3 comprises 17 residues. Germline V gene lookup returns CDR1 MGHRA and CDR2 YSYEKL.

In this sample, this clonotype turned up once. The rearrangement links TRBV4-2 to TRBJ2-1, with D perhaps matching TRBD1 or TRBD2 (5 bases each). CDR3 length: 14 residues. Germline loops: CDR1 LGHNA, CDR2 YNFKEQ. The V and J ends lost 0 bases and 10 bases respectively, with 13 bases between them. The CDR3 nucleotides read TGTGCCAGCAGCCAAGATCGGGGCGCAGGGGAGCAGTTCTTC. Protein product: CASSQDRGAGEQFF.

This chain links TRBV15 with TRBJ1-4; D is possibly TRBD1 (6 bases). Trimming took 4 bases from V and 3 from J, leaving 12 bases between them. The CDR3 has 15 amino acids. Germline CDR1 and CDR2: LNHNV and YYDKDF (reference sequence). The CDR3 DNA sequence: TGTGCCACCAGCAACAAGACAGGCTCTAATGAAAAACTGTTTTTT. The encoded protein is CATSNKTGSNEKLFF.

The sample holds a few counts of this clonotype. The V call is TRBV6-6, the J call TRBJ1-2; a weak D match, TRBD1 (5 bases). V lost 7 bases and J 2 bases, leaving 20 bases between the germline ends. The CDR3 length is 16 residues. Germline V CDR1 and CDR2: MNHNY, SVGAGI (reference sequence). As DNA, the CDR3 is TGTGCCAGCACTCTAAGGTGGGGGGAGAAGAACTATGGCTACACCTTC. Amino acid sequence: CASTLRWGEKNYGYTF.

Only a few counts were recorded for this clonotype. The V gene is TRBV5-1, the J gene TRBJ2-5; D might be TRBD2 (5 bases). The CDR3 runs 15 residues. Between the trimmed V and J ends, which lost 6 bases and 5 bases, there was a span of 20 bases. Per the germline V gene, CDR1 is SGHRS and CDR2 is YFSETQ. CDR3 sequence: CASTPASASTETQYF. CDR3 nucleotide sequence: TGCGCCAGCACCCCCGCGTCGGCTAGCACGGAGACCCAGTACTTC. Full variable domain (rest looked up from reference TRBV5-1 and TRBJ2-5): KAGVTQTPRYLIKTRGQQVTLSCSPISGHRSVSWYQQTPGQGLQFLFEYFSETQRNKGNFPGRFSGRQFSNSRSEMNVSTLELGDSALYLCASTPASASTETQYFGPGTRLLVL.

This clonotype was observed a handful of times. The chain has TRBV6-5 and TRBJ1-2; D possibly corresponds to TRBD1 (6 bases). The CDR3 totals 13 residues. The ends were cut back, 5 bases at V and 9 bases at J, with 16 bases in the middle. Germline loops: CDR1 MNHEY, CDR2 SVGAGI. The CDR3 sequence: CASSEDPDRRYTF. The CDR3 bases are TGTGCCAGCAGTGAGGACCCCGACAGGCGCTACACCTTC.

This clonotype has just a few counts. This chain connects TRBV6-2 or TRBV6-3 to TRBJ2-5; 7 bases map to TRBD2. The CDR3 totals 15 residues. The trim removed 1 base at V and 5 bases at J, leaving 7 bases unmatched. The V gene's germline CDR1 is MNHEY and CDR2 SVGEGT. CDR3 sequence: CASSYWAGERETQYF. The DNA of the CDR3 is TGTGCCAGCAGTTACTGGGCGGGGGAGCGGGAGACCCAGTACTTC.

The table lists this clonotype with a few counts. The chain joins TRBV20-1 to TRBJ1-1; D gene uncertain. Trimming removed 6 bases from V and 5 bases from J, with 13 bases in between. Germline lookup yields CDR1 DFQATT and CDR2 SNEGSKA (reference sequence). This CDR3 has 12 residues. The CDR3 DNA reads TGCAGTGCAGGAAGGGTCGGGACTGAAGCTTTCTTT. Its protein product is CSAGRVGTEAFF.

The sample holds many counts of this clonotype. The chain links TRBV7-6 to TRBJ2-3, with TRBD2 identical over 13 bases. This CDR3 spans 15 amino acids. The J segment lost 4 bases and the V segment lost 5 bases, leaving 3 bases of the junction unmatched. CDR1 and CDR2 from the germline V gene are SGHVS and FNYEAQ. The chain's CDR3 is CASSLTSGGADTQYF. CDR3 nucleotides: TGTGCCAGCAGCCTTACTAGCGGGGGGGCAGATACGCAGTATTTT. The full variable domain, its missing parts supplied by reference TRBV7-6 and TRBJ2-3, is GAGVSQSPRYKVTKRGQDVALRCDPISGHVSLYWYRQALGQGPEFLTYFNYEAQQDKSGLPNDRFSAERPEGSISTLTIQRTEQRDSAMYRCASSLTSGGADTQYFGPGTRLTVL.

This clonotype occurred a few times. The gene calls are TRBV3-1 and TRBJ2-3; no firm D call. From germline, CDR1 is LGHDT and CDR2 YNNKEL (reference sequence). This CDR3 is built from 15 residues. V lost 4 bases, J lost 3 bases, and 14 bases lay in between. The CDR3 coding sequence is TGTGCCAGCAGCCTTAAGGGCGGCCCAACAGATACGCAGTATTTT. Encoded protein: CASSLKGGPTDTQYF.

This chain uses TRBV6-5 with TRBJ2-3; TRBD1 aligns across 8 bases. Germline loops: CDR1 MNHEY, CDR2 SVGAGI. The CDR3 has 15 residues. After removal of 6 bases from V and 0 bases from J, the junction contained 5 bases not matched to a gene. The CDR3 region has the DNA TGTGCCAGCAGGATCAGGGGGCAAAGCACAGATACGCAGTATTTT. This codes for CASRIRGQSTDTQYF.

The chain employs TRBV7-2 and TRBJ2-6, with 7 bases that match TRBD2. CDR1 is SGHTA and CDR2 is FQGNSA in the germline V gene. The CDR3 is made up of 16 amino acids. The V gene end was trimmed by 4 bases and the J gene end by 4 bases; junction bases not matched to a gene: 7. CDR3 sequence reads: CASSSSGVSGANVLTF. CDR3 nucleotides: TGTGCCAGCAGCTCTAGCGGCGTATCCGGGGCCAACGTCCTGACTTTC.

The rearrangement links TRBV6-5 to TRBJ2-7, with TRBD1 identical over 8 bases. CDR3 length: 18 amino acids. J lost 6 bases, V lost 2 bases, and 18 bases had no gene match. The germline gives CDR1 MNHEY, CDR2 SVGAGI. The CDR3 is CASSYVVDFWQGAGEQYF. DNA of the CDR3: TGTGCCAGCAGTTACGTTGTTGATTTTTGGCAGGGGGCTGGCGAGCAGTACTTC.

The genes are TRBV5-1 and TRBJ2-3; D unresolved. V was cut by 7 bases and J by 2 bases, with 17 bases left in between. Germline V gene data show CDR1 as SGHRS and CDR2 as YFSETQ. The CDR3 totals 15 residues. Here the CDR3 DNA reads TGCGCCAGCGGGGTTACACCTCTTTTCACAGATACGCAGTATTTT. Translated: CASGVTPLFTDTQYF. The full variable domain, in which reference TRBV5-1 and TRBJ2-3 provide the parts outside the CDR3, is KAGVTQTPRYLIKTRGQQVTLSCSPISGHRSVSWYQQTPGQGLQFLFEYFSETQRNKGNFPGRFSGRQFSNSRSEMNVSTLELGDSALYLCASGVTPLFTDTQYFGPGTRLTVL.

J is TRBJ1-1 and V is TRBV27, with D possibly matching TRBD1 (6 bases). Germline assignment: CDR1 MNHEY and CDR2 SMNVEV (reference sequence). Trimming removed 8 bases at V and 4 bases at J, with 20 bases between. The CDR3 is 15 amino acids. The CDR3, as DNA: TGTGCCAGCTTCTCCGTTTTGGGGGCGGCCACTGAAGCTTTCTTT. Translated: CASFSVLGAATEAFF.

This clonotype turned up a few times. V gene TRBV10-1 combines with J gene TRBJ2-3; perhaps TRBD1 as D (5 bases). The germline gives CDR1 WNHNN, CDR2 SYGVQD (reference sequence). This CDR3 spans 14 amino acids. V lost 3 bases to trimming and J lost 4 bases, with 11 bases between them. Here the CDR3 DNA reads TGCGCCAGCAGTGATACGTGGGGCCCAGATACGCAGTATTTT. The encoded protein is CASSDTWGPDTQYF.

This clonotype was observed a few times. The chain has TRBV7-9 and TRBJ2-1; 10 positions agree with TRBD2. CDR3 size: 14 residues. Germline CDR1 is SEHNR and CDR2 is FQNEAQ (reference sequence). The ends lost 1 base at V and 8 bases at J; junction bases unmatched: 2. In DNA, the CDR3 is TGTGCCAGCAGCTTAGTAGCGGGGGGCTATGAGCAGTTCTTC. This codes for CASSLVAGGYEQFF.

The genes are TRBV4-2 and TRBJ1-1; no clear D. The germline gives CDR1 LGHNA, CDR2 YNFKEQ. The CDR3 contains 14 residues. V dropped 1 base and J dropped 0 bases, with 6 bases sitting between them. The CDR3 here is CASSQAGMNTEAFF. The CDR3 region has the DNA TGTGCCAGCAGCCAAGCAGGTATGAACACTGAAGCTTTCTTT.

This clonotype turned up a few times. CDR3 sequence reads: CSARDSHTDTQYF. The CDR3 coding sequence is TGCAGTGCTAGAGATAGCCACACAGATACGCAGTATTTT. The chain joins TRBV20-1 to TRBJ2-3; no firm D call. CDR3 length equals 13 residues. Germline V gives CDR1 DFQATT, CDR2 SNEGSKA (reference sequence). Deletions cut 0 bases from V and 2 bases from J, with 6 bases between.

Many counts were recorded for this clonotype. The chain links TRBV4-2 to TRBJ2-1; 11 nucleotides match TRBD2. Germline V gene lookup returns CDR1 LGHNA and CDR2 YNFKEQ. The CDR3 length is 16 residues. V trimming: 0 bases; J trimming: 3 bases; junction bases outside the gene matches: 1. CDR3 nucleotide sequence: TGTGCCAGCAGCCAAGATGGGACTAGCGGCTACAATGAGCAGTTCTTC. This encodes CASSQDGTSGYNEQFF.

The chain carries TRBV7-6 and TRBJ2-1, with 9 bases aligning to TRBD1. Germline V gives CDR1 SGHVS, CDR2 FNYEAQ. Trimming cost V 5 bases and J 2 bases; bases outside gene matches: 4. CDR3 length: 15 residues. Here the CDR3 reads CASSLRTGAYNEQFF. The CDR3 region has the DNA TGTGCCAGCAGCCTTAGGACAGGGGCCTACAATGAGCAGTTCTTC. The full variable domain, completed using reference TRBV7-6 and TRBJ2-1, is GAGVSQSPRYKVTKRGQDVALRCDPISGHVSLYWYRQALGQGPEFLTYFNYEAQQDKSGLPNDRFSAERPEGSISTLTIQRTEQRDSAMYRCASSLRTGAYNEQFFGPGTRLTVL.

This clonotype showed up just a few times. This chain connects TRBV18 to TRBJ2-5; no clear D gene. The CDR3 runs to 17 residues. The germline V and J ends were trimmed by 3 bases and 2 bases, with 19 bases remaining between them. Germline CDR1 is KGHSH and CDR2 is LQKENI. In DNA, the CDR3 is TGTGCCAGCTCACCTGGCCGGGTTGGTTCCATGCAAGAGACCCAGTACTTC. It translates to CASSPGRVGSMQETQYF.

V gene TRBV5-1 combines with J gene TRBJ2-1; perhaps TRBD1 as D (5 bases). The CDR3 totals 13 residues. Trimming shortened V by 4 bases and J by 5 bases, and 10 bases separated the two germline ends. Germline loops: CDR1 SGHRS, CDR2 YFSETQ. The CDR3 coding sequence is TGCGCCAGCAGCGCAGGGTTCGACAATGAGCAGTTCTTC. Translating gives CASSAGFDNEQFF.